This T cell receptor beta chain is drawn from a study of T cells after yellow fever vaccination. This clonotype was seen repeatedly, ten times or more. TCRdb re-derived calls from the 5' RACE reads in MiXCR, one entry per CDR3 protein. This sample has hundreds of thousands of distinct CDR3 sequences, with approximately 3.8% found just once. Trimming at V came to 6 bases and at J to 2 bases, leaving 3 bases not matched to a gene. The CDR3 is made up of 13 amino acids. Germline V gene lookup returns CDR1 MNHNS and CDR2 SASEGT. The V and J genes are TRBV6-1 and TRBJ2-7; 8 nucleotides line up with TRBD1. The material sequenced was PBMCs, taken on the day of the yellow fever booster vaccination. This sequence was found in a man aged 18 to 29 who received the YFV17D yellow fever vaccine. The CDR3 protein is CASRIQGAYEQYF. In DNA, the CDR3 is TGTGCCAGCAGGATACAGGGGGCCTACGAGCAGTACTTC.